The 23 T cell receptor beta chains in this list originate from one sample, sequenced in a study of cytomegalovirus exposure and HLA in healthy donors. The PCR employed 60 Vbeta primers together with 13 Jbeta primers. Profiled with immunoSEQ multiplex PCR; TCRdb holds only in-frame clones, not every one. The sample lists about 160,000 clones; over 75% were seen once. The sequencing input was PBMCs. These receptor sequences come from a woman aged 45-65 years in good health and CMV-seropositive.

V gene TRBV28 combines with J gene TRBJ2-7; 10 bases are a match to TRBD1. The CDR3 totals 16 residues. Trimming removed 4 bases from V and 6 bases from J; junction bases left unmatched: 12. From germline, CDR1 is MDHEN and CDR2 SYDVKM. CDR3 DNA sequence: TGTGCCAGCAGTTACCAGGTCCCGTGGACAGGGGGCGAGCAGTACTTC. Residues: CASSYQVPWTGGEQYF.

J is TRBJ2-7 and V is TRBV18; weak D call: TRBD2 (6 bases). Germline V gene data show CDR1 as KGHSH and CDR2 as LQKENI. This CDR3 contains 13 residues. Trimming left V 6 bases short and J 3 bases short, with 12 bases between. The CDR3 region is CASSQRLVYEQYF. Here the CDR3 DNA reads TGTGCCAGCTCCCAACGACTAGTCTACGAGCAGTACTTC. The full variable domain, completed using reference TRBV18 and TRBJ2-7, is NAGVMQNPRHLVRRRGQEARLRCSPMKGHSHVYWYRQLPEEGLKFMVYLQKENIIDESGMPKERFSAEFPKEGPSILRIQQVVRGDSAAYFCASSQRLVYEQYFGPGTRLTVT.

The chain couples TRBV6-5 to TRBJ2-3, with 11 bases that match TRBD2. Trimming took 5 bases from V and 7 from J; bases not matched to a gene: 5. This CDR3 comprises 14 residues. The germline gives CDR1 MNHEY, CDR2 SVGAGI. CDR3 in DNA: TGTGCCAGCAGTCCTAGCGGGAGGATGAATACGCAGTATTTT. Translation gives CASSPSGRMNTQYF.

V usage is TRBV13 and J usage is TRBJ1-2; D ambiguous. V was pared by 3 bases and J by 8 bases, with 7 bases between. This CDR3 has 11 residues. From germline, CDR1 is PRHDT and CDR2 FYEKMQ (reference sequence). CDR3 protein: CASSFGGGYTF. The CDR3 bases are TGTGCCAGCAGCTTCGGCGGGGGCTACACCTTC.

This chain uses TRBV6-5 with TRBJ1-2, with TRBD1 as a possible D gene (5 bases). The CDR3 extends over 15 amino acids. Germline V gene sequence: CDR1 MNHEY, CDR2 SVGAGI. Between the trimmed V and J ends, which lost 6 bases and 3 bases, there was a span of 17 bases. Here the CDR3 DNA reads TGTGCCAGCAGCCCCGGGGAGGGGCTCGACTATGGCTACACCTTC. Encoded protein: CASSPGEGLDYGYTF.

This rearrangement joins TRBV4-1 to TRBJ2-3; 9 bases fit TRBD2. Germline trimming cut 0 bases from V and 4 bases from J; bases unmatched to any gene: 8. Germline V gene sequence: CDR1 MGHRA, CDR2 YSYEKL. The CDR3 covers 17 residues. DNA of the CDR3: TGCGCCAGCAGCCAAGATCGCGGCGGGGGGGCGGCAGATACGCAGTATTTT. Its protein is CASSQDRGGGAADTQYF.

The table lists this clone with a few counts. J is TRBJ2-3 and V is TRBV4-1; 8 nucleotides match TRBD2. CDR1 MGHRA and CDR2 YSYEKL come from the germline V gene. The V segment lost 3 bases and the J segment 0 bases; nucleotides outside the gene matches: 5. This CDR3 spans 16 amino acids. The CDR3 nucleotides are TGCGCCAGCAGCCAGAATAGCGGGGACAGCACAGATACGCAGTATTTT. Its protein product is CASSQNSGDSTDTQYF.

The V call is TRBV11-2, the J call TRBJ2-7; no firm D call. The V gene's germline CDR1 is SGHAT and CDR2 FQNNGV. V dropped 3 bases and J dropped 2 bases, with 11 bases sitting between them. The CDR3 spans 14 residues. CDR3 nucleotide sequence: TGTGCCAGCAGCTTTGTCGACGGAGCCTACGAGCAGTACTTC. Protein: CASSFVDGAYEQYF.

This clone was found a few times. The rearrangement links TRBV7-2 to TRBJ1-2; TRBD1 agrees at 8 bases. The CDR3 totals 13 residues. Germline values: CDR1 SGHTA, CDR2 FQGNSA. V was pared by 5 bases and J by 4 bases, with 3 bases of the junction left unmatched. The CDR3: CASSQGAGYGYTF. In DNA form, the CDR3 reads TGTGCCAGCAGCCAGGGGGCAGGCTATGGCTACACCTTC.

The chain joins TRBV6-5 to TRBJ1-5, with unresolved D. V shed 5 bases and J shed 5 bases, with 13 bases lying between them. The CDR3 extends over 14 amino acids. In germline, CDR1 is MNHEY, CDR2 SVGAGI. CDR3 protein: CASSVAMKDQPQHF. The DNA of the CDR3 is TGTGCCAGCAGTGTAGCGATGAAGGATCAGCCCCAGCATTTT.

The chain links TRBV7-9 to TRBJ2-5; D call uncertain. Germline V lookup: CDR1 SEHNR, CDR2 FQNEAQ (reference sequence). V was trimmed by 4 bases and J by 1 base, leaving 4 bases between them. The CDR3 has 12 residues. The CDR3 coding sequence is TGTGCCAGCAGCTCCCTCCAAGAGACCCAGTACTTC. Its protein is CASSSLQETQYF.

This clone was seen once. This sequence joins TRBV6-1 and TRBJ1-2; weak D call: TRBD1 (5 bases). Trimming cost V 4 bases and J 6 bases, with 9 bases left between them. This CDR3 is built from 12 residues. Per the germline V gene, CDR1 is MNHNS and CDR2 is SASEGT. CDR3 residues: CASSVVGDGYTF. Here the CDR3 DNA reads TGTGCCAGCAGTGTGGTAGGGGATGGCTACACCTTC.

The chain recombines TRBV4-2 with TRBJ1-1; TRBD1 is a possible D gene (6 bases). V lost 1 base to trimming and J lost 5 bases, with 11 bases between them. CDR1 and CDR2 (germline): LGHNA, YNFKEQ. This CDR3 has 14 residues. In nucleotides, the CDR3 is TGTGCCAGCAGCCAAGTAACACAGGGAACTGAAGCTTTCTTT. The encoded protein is CASSQVTQGTEAFF.

The CDR3 spells CASSSGTVNTEAFF. The CDR3 coding sequence is TGTGCCAGCAGCTCCGGGACAGTGAACACTGAAGCTTTCTTT. The chain carries TRBV9 and TRBJ1-1, with TRBD1 matching 7 bases. There are 14 residues in the CDR3. After removal of 4 bases from V and 0 bases from J, the junction contained 3 bases not matched to a gene. Germline lookup yields CDR1 SGDLS and CDR2 YYNGEE.

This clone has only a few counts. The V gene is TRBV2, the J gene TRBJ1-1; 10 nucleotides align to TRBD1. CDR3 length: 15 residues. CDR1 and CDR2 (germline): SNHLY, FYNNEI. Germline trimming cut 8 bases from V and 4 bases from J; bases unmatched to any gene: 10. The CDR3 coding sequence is TGTGCCAGCGAAGTTAGTGGGACAGGGGTCACTGAAGCTTTCTTT. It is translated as CASEVSGTGVTEAFF.

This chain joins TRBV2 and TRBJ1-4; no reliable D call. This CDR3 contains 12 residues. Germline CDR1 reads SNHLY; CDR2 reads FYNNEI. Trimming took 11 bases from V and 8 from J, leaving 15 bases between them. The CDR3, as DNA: TGTGCCGGATGCCGTACGGGAGAAAAACTGTTTTTT. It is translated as CAGCRTGEKLFF.

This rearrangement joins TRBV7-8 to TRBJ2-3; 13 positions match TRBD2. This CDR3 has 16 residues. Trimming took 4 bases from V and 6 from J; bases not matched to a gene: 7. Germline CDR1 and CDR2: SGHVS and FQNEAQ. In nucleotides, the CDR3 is TGTGCCAGCAGCTCCACAGGGACTAGCGGGGTTGATACGCAGTATTTT. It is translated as CASSSTGTSGVDTQYF. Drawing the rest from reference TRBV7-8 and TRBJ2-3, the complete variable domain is GAGVSQSPRYKVAKRGQDVALRCDPISGHVSLFWYQQALGQGPEFLTYFQNEAQLDKSGLPSDRFFAERPEGSVSTLKIQRTQQEDSAVYLCASSSTGTSGVDTQYFGPGTRLTVL.

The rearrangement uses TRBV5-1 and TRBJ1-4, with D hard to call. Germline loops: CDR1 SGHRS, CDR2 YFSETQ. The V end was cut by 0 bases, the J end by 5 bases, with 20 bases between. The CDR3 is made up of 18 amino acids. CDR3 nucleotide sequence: TGCGCCAGCAGCTTGGATCAGGCGGGGAATGAAATCAATGAAAAACTGTTTTTT. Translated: CASSLDQAGNEINEKLFF.

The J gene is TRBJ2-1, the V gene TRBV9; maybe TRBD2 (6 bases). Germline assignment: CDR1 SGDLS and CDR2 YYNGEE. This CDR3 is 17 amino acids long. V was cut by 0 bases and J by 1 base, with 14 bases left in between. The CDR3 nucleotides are TGTGCCAGCAGCGTAGCTGTAGGGAGGACTTCCTACAATGAGCAGTTCTTC. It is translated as CASSVAVGRTSYNEQFF.

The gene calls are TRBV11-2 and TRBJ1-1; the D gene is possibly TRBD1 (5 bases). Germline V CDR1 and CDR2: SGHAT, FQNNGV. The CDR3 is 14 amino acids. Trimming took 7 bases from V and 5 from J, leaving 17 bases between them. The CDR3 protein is CASTSGREGTEAFF. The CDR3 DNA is TGTGCCAGCACCTCCGGCAGGGAAGGTACTGAAGCTTTCTTT.

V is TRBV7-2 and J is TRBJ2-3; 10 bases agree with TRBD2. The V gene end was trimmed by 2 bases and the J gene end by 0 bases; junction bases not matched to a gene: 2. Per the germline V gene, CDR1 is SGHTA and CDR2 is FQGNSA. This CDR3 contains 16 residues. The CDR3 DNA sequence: TGTGCCAGCAGCTTAAGAGCGGGAGGGAGCACAGATACGCAGTATTTT. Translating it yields CASSLRAGGSTDTQYF. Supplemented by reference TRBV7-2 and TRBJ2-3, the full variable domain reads GAGVSQSPSNKVTEKGKDVELRCDPISGHTALYWYRQSLGQGLEFLIYFQGNSAPDKSGLPSDRFSAERTGGSVSTLTIQRTQQEDSAVYLCASSLRAGGSTDTQYFGPGTRLTVL.

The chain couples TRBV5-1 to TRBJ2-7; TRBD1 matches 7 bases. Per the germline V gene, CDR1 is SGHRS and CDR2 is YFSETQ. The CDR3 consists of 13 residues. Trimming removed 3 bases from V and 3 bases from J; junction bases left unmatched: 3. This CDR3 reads CASSWDSLYEQYF. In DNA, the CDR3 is TGCGCCAGCAGCTGGGACAGCCTCTACGAGCAGTACTTC.

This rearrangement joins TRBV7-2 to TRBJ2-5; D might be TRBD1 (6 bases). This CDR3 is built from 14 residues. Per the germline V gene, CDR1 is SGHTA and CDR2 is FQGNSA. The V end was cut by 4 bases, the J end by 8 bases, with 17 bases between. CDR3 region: CASSSARTAATQYF. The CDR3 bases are TGTGCCAGCAGCTCCGCTCGGACAGCCGCCACCCAGTACTTC.